This is a list of T cell receptor beta chains from one sample in a study of T-cell reconstitution after alpha-beta-depleted transplantation in children. TCRdb reanalysed the PCR reads using MiXCR and keeps one entry per CDR3 protein. The profile covers some 340,000 distinct CDR3 sequences, with over 9% appearing a single time and 2% to 2.5% taken by the ten largest. The input for sequencing was PBMCs from the stem cell graft donor, taken from the stem cell graft. These receptors originate from a human donor who donated a stem cell graft to a child with acute lymphoblastic leukemia. Both conserved end residues are part of each CDR3. A D gene is named only where the DNA matches it firmly. The listing skips clone size in some rows; elsewhere it reads once, few, many or a size class.

D gene	clone size	V gene	J gene	CDR3 DNA	CDR3 protein
-	few	TRBV4-3	TRBJ1-3	TGCGCCAGCAGCCAAGATCGGGACCCGAATCGGAACTCTGGAAACACCATATATTTT	CASSQDRDPNRNSGNTIYF
-	many	TRBV7-2	TRBJ2-7	TGTGCCAGCAGCTTAGGGGCCTACGAGCAGTACTTC	CASSLGAYEQYF
-	few	TRBV7-9	TRBJ2-6	TGTGCCAGCAGCCGGACACCTGTCTCTGGGGCCAACGTCCTGACTTTC	CASSRTPVSGANVLTF
-	many	TRBV9	TRBJ2-2	TGTGCCAGCAGCCAAAACAGGAACACCGGGGAGCTGTTTTTT	CASSQNRNTGELFF
-	many	TRBV5-1	TRBJ1-1	TGCGCCAGCAGCCAACGGGCCGGGGGCACTGAAGCTTTCTTT	CASSQRAGGTEAFF
-	few	TRBV5-6	TRBJ2-7	TGTGCCAGCAGCTTCCGGGTTTTGGAGGAGGTCGAGCAGTACTTC	CASSFRVLEEVEQYF
-	-	TRBV28	TRBJ2-7	TGTGCCAGCGGGCCTTCGTACGAGCAGTACTTC	CASGPSYEQYF
TRBD1	-	TRBV7-9	TRBJ1-6	TGTGCCAGCAGCACTCGACAGGGGGAGCCTTATAATTCACCCCTCCACTTT	CASSTRQGEPYNSPLHF
-	few	TRBV12-3/TRBV12-4	TRBJ2-2	TGTGCCAGCAGCCCCCCTGAACCTTACCCCGGGGAGCTGTTTTTT	CASSPPEPYPGELFF
TRBD2	few	TRBV20-1	TRBJ2-1	TGCAGTGCTAAAGCGGGAAACTACAATGAGCAGTTCTTC	CSAKAGNYNEQFF
-	-	TRBV29-1	TRBJ2-7	TGCAGCGTTGAAGGAGCGGACCGCGGGGCCGGAAGCTCCTACGAGCAGTACTTC	CSVEGADRGAGSSYEQYF
-	-	TRBV19	TRBJ2-6	TGTGCCAGTAGTTCTTCAATCTCTGGGGCCAACGTCCTGACTTTC	CASSSSISGANVLTF
TRBD2	few	TRBV28	TRBJ2-3	TGTGCCAGCGCCCCGAGCGGGAGCGCAGATACGCAGTATTTT	CASAPSGSADTQYF
-	-	TRBV27	TRBJ2-3	TGTGCCAGCAGTGCCAGAACCGGCGGCACAGATACGCAGTATTTT	CASSARTGGTDTQYF
TRBD1	few	TRBV3-1	TRBJ1-2	TGTGCCAGCAGCCAAGAACAGGGGTACAACTATGGCTACACCTTC	CASSQEQGYNYGYTF
-	few	TRBV20-1	TRBJ2-7	TGCAGTGCTAGCGGGGTTGCCTACGAGCAGTACTTC	CSASGVAYEQYF
-	-	TRBV21-1	TRBJ2-2	TGTGCCAGCAGCAAACGAGTCAGGGCGAACACCGGGGAGCTGTTTTTT	CASSKRVRANTGELFF
-	many	TRBV10-3	TRBJ2-7	TGTGCCATCAGTTCGGACGTATCCTACGAGCAGTACTTC	CAISSDVSYEQYF